The 21 T cell receptor beta chains reported below all come from one sample, sequenced in a study of response to subunit inactivated influenza vaccine. TCRdb reanalysed the RT-PCR reads using MiXCR and keeps one entry per CDR3 protein. The sample has approximately 170,000 distinct CDR3 sequences, approximately 15% seen once. The sequences come from CD8+ T cells sorted from PBMCs, collected around 5 days after vaccination. Source of these receptors: a man between 50 and 59 years old who received an inactivated influenza vaccine.

The sample holds many counts of this clonotype. This chain uses TRBV12-3 or TRBV12-4 with TRBJ2-1; D may match TRBD1 or TRBD2 (5 bases each). The CDR3 has 14 residues. Between the trimmed V and J ends, which lost 2 bases and 10 bases, there was a span of 15 bases. As DNA, the CDR3 is TGTGCCAGCAGTTTACGGACTCGCAGGGAGGAGCAGTTCTTC. Its translation: CASSLRTRREEQFF.

This clonotype was detected only a few times. The gene calls are TRBV7-9 and TRBJ2-4, with 11 bases that match TRBD1. CDR3 length: 16 amino acids. CDR1 and CDR2 (germline): SEHNR, FQNEAQ (reference sequence). Trimming at V came to 8 bases and at J to 8 bases, leaving 14 bases not matched to a gene. In DNA, the CDR3 is TGTGCCAGCCTCGGGTCGGGACAGGGGGAACCTTACATTCAGTACTTC. Protein sequence: CASLGSGQGEPYIQYF. Using reference TRBV7-9 and TRBJ2-4 for the parts outside the CDR3, the full variable domain is DTGVSQNPRHKITKRGQNVTFRCDPISEHNRLYWYRQTLGQGPEFLTYFQNEAQLEKSRLLSDRFSAERPKGSFSTLEIQRTEQGDSAMYLCASLGSGQGEPYIQYFGAGTRLSVL.

V and J are TRBV15 and TRBJ2-3, with 7 positions matching TRBD2. This CDR3 has 16 residues. Germline CDR1 reads LNHNV; CDR2 reads YYDKDF (reference sequence). The V and J ends lost 4 bases and 0 bases, in that order; junction bases with no gene match: 7. The CDR3 coding sequence is TGTGCCACCAGCACCAGGGAGGGCGGAAGCACAGATACGCAGTATTTT. Translation: CATSTREGGSTDTQYF.

The rearrangement uses TRBV20-1 and TRBJ2-7; 8 bases map to TRBD2. The V and J ends lost 2 bases and 1 base, in that order; junction bases with no gene match: 10. Germline assignment: CDR1 DFQATT and CDR2 SNEGSKA (reference sequence). The CDR3 has 16 residues. The CDR3 DNA is TGCAGTGCTAGAAGTCTAGCGGGTGGGGTTTCCTACGAGCAGTACTTC. Protein sequence: CSARSLAGGVSYEQYF.

This clonotype was found a few times. The genes are TRBV27 and TRBJ2-2, with D unclear. Trimming shortened V by 4 bases and J by 0 bases, and 3 bases separated the two germline ends. The germline V gene has CDR1 MNHEY and CDR2 SMNVEV (reference sequence). The CDR3 consists of 13 residues. The CDR3 protein is CASSSTNTGELFF. The CDR3 nucleotides read TGTGCCAGCAGTTCTACGAACACCGGGGAGCTGTTTTTT.

This clonotype was observed a few times. The J gene is TRBJ2-7, the V gene TRBV7-9, with a tentative D call TRBD1 (8 bases). The CDR3 is made up of 13 amino acids. The germline CDR1 and CDR2 sequences are SEHNR and FQNEAQ (reference sequence). The V end lost 6 bases, the J end lost 4 bases, and 13 bases lay between the germline ends. CDR3 DNA: TGTGCCAGCAGGACAGGGGAGGGGTACGAGCAGTACTTC. Residues: CASRTGEGYEQYF.

This sequence joins TRBV14 and TRBJ2-4; 7 bases fit TRBD1. Unmatched junction bases numbered 4, after V lost 4 bases and J lost 1 base. In germline, CDR1 is SGHDN, CDR2 FVKESK. This CDR3 is 15 amino acids long. The CDR3 DNA reads as TGTGCCAGCAGCCCCGGGACAGTCGCCAAAAACATTCAGTACTTC. As protein: CASSPGTVAKNIQYF.

V usage is TRBV2 and J usage is TRBJ2-1; TRBD1 matches at 11 bases. Germline values: CDR1 SNHLY, CDR2 FYNNEI. The CDR3 is 15 amino acids. Trimming took 5 bases from V and 9 from J; bases not matched to a gene: 9. CDR3 sequence: CASSTGQGAHGEQFF. The CDR3 region has the DNA TGTGCCAGCAGTACCGGACAGGGGGCGCATGGTGAGCAGTTCTTC.

The V gene is TRBV6-5, the J gene TRBJ2-1; D is unresolved. V gave up 0 bases and J gave up 2 bases, with 5 bases separating them. The germline CDR1 and CDR2 sequences are MNHEY and SVGAGI. The CDR3 totals 14 residues. CDR3 DNA sequence: TGTGCCAGCAGTTACTCGTCCACCTACAATGAGCAGTTCTTC. The encoded protein is CASSYSSTYNEQFF.

This clonotype was detected only a few times. The CDR3 protein is CSVDGGSGNEQFF. The DNA of the CDR3 is TGCAGCGTTGACGGTGGGTCTGGTAATGAGCAGTTCTTC. The chain links TRBV29-1 to TRBJ2-1; D not resolved. With 3 bases removed from V and 7 bases from J, the gap between germline ends came to 13 bases. The germline CDR1 and CDR2 sequences are SQVTM and ANQGSEA. The CDR3 is made up of 13 amino acids.

This clonotype has ten or more counts. V gene TRBV28 combines with J gene TRBJ2-5, with 8 bases aligning to TRBD1. Germline assignment: CDR1 MDHEN and CDR2 SYDVKM. The CDR3 contains 17 residues. Losses at the gene ends were 6 bases for V and 3 bases for J; bases not matched to a gene: 15. For the CDR3, the DNA is TGTGCCAGCAGCCCTCTCTTGGACAGGGTGGGGGAAGAGACCCAGTACTTC. Its protein product is CASSPLLDRVGEETQYF. Full variable domain (outside the CDR3, taken from reference TRBV28 and TRBJ2-5): DVKVTQSSRYLVKRTGEKVFLECVQDMDHENMFWYRQDPGLGLRLIYFSYDVKMKEKGDIPEGYSVSREKKERFSLILESASTNQTSMYLCASSPLLDRVGEETQYFGPGTRLLVL.

This clonotype was detected a few times. J is TRBJ2-1 and V is TRBV7-9, with D tentatively TRBD2 (6 bases). Per germline, CDR1 SEHNR and CDR2 FQNEAQ (reference sequence). Trimming shortened V by 3 bases and J by 4 bases, and 10 bases separated the two germline ends. This CDR3 is built from 14 residues. In DNA, the CDR3 is TGTGCCAGCAGCTTTGAGGGAGGTTACAATGAGCAGTTCTTC. Its translation is CASSFEGGYNEQFF.

This clonotype was recorded many times. The gene calls are TRBV12-3 or TRBV12-4 and TRBJ2-7, with a possible D match to TRBD2 (5 bases). With 5 bases removed from V and 6 bases from J, the gap between germline ends came to 11 bases. CDR3 length: 12 residues. The CDR3 protein is CASSPKRPEQYF. The CDR3 DNA reads TGTGCCAGCAGTCCGAAGCGGCCCGAGCAGTACTTC.

This clonotype turned up a few times. This chain uses TRBV9 with TRBJ2-7; 7 bases align to TRBD1. Trimming at V came to 3 bases and at J to 3 bases, leaving 9 bases not matched to a gene. Germline CDR1 is SGDLS and CDR2 is YYNGEE. CDR3 length: 15 amino acids. The CDR3 region is CASSETGAWGYEQYF. The CDR3 bases are TGTGCCAGCAGCGAAACAGGGGCTTGGGGCTACGAGCAGTACTTC.

Only a few counts were recorded for this clonotype. The chain links TRBV28 to TRBJ2-7; the D call may be TRBD1 or TRBD2 (6 bases each). Trimming cost V 4 bases and J 2 bases, with 21 bases left between them. The CDR3 totals 17 residues. Germline-derived CDR1 and CDR2 are MDHEN and SYDVKM. CDR3 bases: TGTGCCAGCAGTTCGACCTCCGGGGGCGGAAGACCCTACGAGCAGTACTTC. It translates to CASSSTSGGGRPYEQYF.

As DNA, the CDR3 is TGTGCCACCAGCCTACGTAGGGGGGACGGGGAAAAACTGTTTTTT. It translates to CATSLRRGDGEKLFF. The chain uses TRBV15 and TRBJ1-4, with D tentatively TRBD1 (6 bases). This CDR3 is 15 amino acids long. The V end was cut by 5 bases, the J end by 8 bases, with 18 bases between. Germline V gene data show CDR1 as LNHNV and CDR2 as YYDKDF (reference sequence). The variable domain in full, completed from reference TRBV15 and TRBJ1-4, reads DAMVIQNPRYQVTQFGKPVTLSCSQTLNHNVMYWYQQKSSQAPKLLFHYYDKDFNNEADTPDNFQSRRPNTSFCFLDIRSPGLGDTAMYLCATSLRRGDGEKLFFGSGTQLSVL.

This clonotype turned up a few times. This chain's CDR3 is CSVLAYTEAFF. DNA of the CDR3: TGCAGCGTTCTTGCTTACACTGAAGCTTTCTTT. The chain links TRBV29-1 to TRBJ1-1; D ambiguous. Trimming took off 5 bases at V and 3 bases at J, with 7 bases between the two ends. The CDR3 consists of 11 residues. Germline CDR1 SQVTM, CDR2 ANQGSEA.

CDR3 coding DNA: TGCAGCTCGGATAAGACTAGCGGGAGAATGGATGAGCAGTTCTTC. This sequence encodes CSSDKTSGRMDEQFF. The chain uses TRBV20-1 and TRBJ2-1; 12 bases are a match to TRBD2. The CDR3 is 15 residues long. The germline CDR1 and CDR2 sequences are DFQATT and SNEGSKA (reference sequence).

The chain employs TRBV5-6 and TRBJ2-4, with 8 bases that match TRBD1. J was trimmed by 7 bases and V by 1 base; bases with no gene match: 1. The CDR3 is 13 residues long. From germline, CDR1 is SGHDT and CDR2 YYEEEE. In nucleotides, the CDR3 is TGTGCCAGCAGCTTGTCAGGGGGCAACATTCAGTACTTC. Its translation: CASSLSGGNIQYF.

This clonotype was detected only a few times. This chain uses TRBV27 with TRBJ2-2; D is uncertain. Trimming shortened V by 11 bases and J by 8 bases, and 12 bases separated the two germline ends. The germline CDR1 and CDR2 sequences are MNHEY and SMNVEV (reference sequence). The CDR3 runs 11 residues. DNA for the CDR3: TGTGCCTCGAAACTGGGGGGGGAGCTGTTTTTT. Translation: CASKLGGELFF.

The V call is TRBV28, the J call TRBJ2-2; D is unclear. The length of the CDR3 is 13 residues. Trimming pared 3 bases from V and 5 bases from J, leaving 7 bases between. The germline V gene encodes CDR1 MDHEN and CDR2 SYDVKM. Here the CDR3 reads CASSFIGTGELFF. As DNA, the CDR3 is TGTGCCAGCAGTTTTATCGGTACCGGGGAGCTGTTTTTT.